The clone carrying this TCR beta chain showed up just a few times. Antigen specificity is unknown. In TCRdb, the 5' RACE reads were re-called with MiXCR into one record per CDR3 protein. This sample carries about 190,000 distinct CDR3 sequences, 15% to 20% of them seen once, and the ten largest clones take 40% to 45%. Deletions cut 0 bases from V and 4 bases from J, with 11 bases between. Germline assignment: CDR1 SGHRS and CDR2 YFSETQ. The CDR3 length is 16 residues. With no exceptions, donors were healthy Caucasians. The data were taken from a study of identical twins. Broader study findings: Conclusions relied on cross-sectional statistical analysis, not following the same donors. Beta clonotypes that were abundant in cord blood contained fewer insertions, a pattern absent from memory repertoires.

These sequences were also reported in another study, on T cells expressing NK-cell markers. That source notes: Of the CD8+ T cell pool in 5 to 7 donors, roughly 1.0-8% was accounted for by dominant NKG2C+ clonotypes.

The chain has TRBV5-1 and TRBJ1-6; possible D gene TRBD1, 6 bases. This receptor was obtained from a woman aged 18-30 years in good health. Specimen: CD8+ T cells sorted from blood. This chain's CDR3 is CASSLEGHTYNSPLHF. Written as DNA, the CDR3 is TGCGCCAGCAGCTTGGAGGGACACACGTATAATTCACCCCTCCACTTT.